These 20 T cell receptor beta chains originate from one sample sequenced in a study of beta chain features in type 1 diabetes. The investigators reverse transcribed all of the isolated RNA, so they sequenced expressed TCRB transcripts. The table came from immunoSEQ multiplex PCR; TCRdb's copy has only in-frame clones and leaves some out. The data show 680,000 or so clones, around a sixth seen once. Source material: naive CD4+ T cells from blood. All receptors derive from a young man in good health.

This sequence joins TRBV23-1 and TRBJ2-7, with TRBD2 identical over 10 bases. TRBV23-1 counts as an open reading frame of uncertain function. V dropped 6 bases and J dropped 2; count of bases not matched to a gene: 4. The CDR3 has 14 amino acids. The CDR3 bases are TGCGCCAGCAGACCCAGCGGGAGGGCCTACGAGCAGTACTTC. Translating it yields CASRPSGRAYEQYF.

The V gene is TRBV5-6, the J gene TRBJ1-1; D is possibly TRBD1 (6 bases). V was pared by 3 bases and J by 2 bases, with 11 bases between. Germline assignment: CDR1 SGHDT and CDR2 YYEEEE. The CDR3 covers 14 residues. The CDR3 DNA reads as TGTGCCAGCAGCTCCAGGGGAGTCAACACTGAAGCTTTCTTT. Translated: CASSSRGVNTEAFF.

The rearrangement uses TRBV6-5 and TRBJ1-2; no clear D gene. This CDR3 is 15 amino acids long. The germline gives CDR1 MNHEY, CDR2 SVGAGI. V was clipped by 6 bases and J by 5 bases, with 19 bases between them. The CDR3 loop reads CASSNYLFRRYGYTF. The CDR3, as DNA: TGTGCCAGCAGCAATTATCTTTTTCGTCGGTATGGCTACACCTTC.

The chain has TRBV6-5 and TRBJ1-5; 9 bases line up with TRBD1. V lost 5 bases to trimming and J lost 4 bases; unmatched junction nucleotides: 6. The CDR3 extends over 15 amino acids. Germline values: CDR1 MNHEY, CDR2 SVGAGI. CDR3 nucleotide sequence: TGTGCCAGCAGTCCCCGGGACAGGGAGAATCAGCCCCAGCATTTT. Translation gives CASSPRDRENQPQHF.

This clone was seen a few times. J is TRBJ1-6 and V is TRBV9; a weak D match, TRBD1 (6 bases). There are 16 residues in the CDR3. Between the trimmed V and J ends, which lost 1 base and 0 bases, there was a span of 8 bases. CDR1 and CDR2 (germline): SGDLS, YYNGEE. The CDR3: CASSVTGSSYNSPLHF. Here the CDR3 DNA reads TGTGCCAGCAGCGTAACAGGGAGCTCCTATAATTCACCCCTCCACTTT.

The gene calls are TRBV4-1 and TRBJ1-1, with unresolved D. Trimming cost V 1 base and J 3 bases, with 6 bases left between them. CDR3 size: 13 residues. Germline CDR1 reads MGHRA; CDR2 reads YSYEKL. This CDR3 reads CASSQGGHTEAFF. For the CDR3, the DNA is TGCGCCAGCAGCCAAGGTGGACACACTGAAGCTTTCTTT.

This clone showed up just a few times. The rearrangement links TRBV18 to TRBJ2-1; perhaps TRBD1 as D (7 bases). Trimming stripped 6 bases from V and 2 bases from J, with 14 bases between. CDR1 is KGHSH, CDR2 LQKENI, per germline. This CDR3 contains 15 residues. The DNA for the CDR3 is TGTGCCAGCTCGCGACAGGGAGGTGCCTACAATGAGCAGTTCTTC. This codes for CASSRQGGAYNEQFF.

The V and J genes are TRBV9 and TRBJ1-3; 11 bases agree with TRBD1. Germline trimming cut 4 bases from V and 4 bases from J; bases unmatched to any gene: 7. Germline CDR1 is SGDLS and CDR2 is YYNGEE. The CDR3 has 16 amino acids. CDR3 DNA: TGTGCCAGCAGCCCGGCGGGACAGGGGGACGGAAACACCATATATTTT. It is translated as CASSPAGQGDGNTIYF.

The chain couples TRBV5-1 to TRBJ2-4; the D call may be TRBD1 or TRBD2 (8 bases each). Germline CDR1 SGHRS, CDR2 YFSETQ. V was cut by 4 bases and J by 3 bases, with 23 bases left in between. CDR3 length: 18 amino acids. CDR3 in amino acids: CASSPIPTGAGGKNIQYF. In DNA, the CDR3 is TGCGCCAGCAGCCCAATACCGACAGGGGCGGGAGGCAAAAACATTCAGTACTTC.

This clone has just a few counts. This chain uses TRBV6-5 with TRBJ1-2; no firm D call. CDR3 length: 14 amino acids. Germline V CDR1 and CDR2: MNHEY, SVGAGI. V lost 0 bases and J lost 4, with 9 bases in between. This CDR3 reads CASSYSRAVYGYTF. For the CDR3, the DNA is TGTGCCAGCAGTTACTCTCGGGCTGTCTATGGCTACACCTTC.

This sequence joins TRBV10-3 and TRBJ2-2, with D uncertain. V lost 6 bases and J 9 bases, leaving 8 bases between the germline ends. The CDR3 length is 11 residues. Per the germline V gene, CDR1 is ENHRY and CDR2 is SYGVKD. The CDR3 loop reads CAIRAPRELFF. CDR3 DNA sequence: TGTGCCATCAGGGCCCCTAGGGAGCTGTTTTTT.

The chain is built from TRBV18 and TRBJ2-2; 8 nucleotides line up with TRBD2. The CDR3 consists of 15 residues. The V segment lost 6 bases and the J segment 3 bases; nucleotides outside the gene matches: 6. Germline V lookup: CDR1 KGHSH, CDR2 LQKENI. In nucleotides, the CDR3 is TGTGCCAGCTCGGCAGGACTAGCAGACACCGGGGAGCTGTTTTTT. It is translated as CASSAGLADTGELFF.

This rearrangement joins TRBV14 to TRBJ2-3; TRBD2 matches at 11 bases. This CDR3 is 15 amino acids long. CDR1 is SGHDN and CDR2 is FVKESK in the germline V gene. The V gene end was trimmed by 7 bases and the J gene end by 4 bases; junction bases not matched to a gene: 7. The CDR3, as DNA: TGTGCCAGCACCCCAACTAGCGGGGGCCCAGATACGCAGTATTTT. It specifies CASTPTSGGPDTQYF.

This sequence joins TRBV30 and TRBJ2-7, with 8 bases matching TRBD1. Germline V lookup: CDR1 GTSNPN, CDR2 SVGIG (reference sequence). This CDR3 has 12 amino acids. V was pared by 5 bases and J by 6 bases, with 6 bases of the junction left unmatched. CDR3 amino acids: CAWGQGAGEQYF. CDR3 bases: TGTGCCTGGGGGCAGGGGGCTGGCGAGCAGTACTTC.

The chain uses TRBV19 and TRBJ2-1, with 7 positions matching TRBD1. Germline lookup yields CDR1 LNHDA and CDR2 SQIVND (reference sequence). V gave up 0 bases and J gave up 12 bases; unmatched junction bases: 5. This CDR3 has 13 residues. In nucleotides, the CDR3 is TGTGCCAGTAGTATAGAGCGAGGGACAGCGCAGTTCTTC. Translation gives CASSIERGTAQFF.

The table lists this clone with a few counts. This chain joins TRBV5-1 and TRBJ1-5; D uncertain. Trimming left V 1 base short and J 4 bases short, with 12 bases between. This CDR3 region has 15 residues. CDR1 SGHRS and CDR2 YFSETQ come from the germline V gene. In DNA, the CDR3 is TGCGCCAGCAGCTTGTTTGGTCAGACAAATCAGCCCCAGCATTTT. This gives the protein CASSLFGQTNQPQHF.

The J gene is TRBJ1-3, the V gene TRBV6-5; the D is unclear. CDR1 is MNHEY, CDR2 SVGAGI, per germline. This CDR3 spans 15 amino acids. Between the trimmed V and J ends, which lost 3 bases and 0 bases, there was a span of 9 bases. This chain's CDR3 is CASSYSHLSGNTIYF. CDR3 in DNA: TGTGCCAGCAGTTATAGTCACCTCTCTGGAAACACCATATATTTT.

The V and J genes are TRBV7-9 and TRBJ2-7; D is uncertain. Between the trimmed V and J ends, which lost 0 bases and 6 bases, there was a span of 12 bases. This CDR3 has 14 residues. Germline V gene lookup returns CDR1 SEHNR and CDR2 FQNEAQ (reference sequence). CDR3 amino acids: CASSLALRLGEQYF. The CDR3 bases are TGTGCCAGCAGCTTAGCGCTTAGGTTGGGCGAGCAGTACTTC. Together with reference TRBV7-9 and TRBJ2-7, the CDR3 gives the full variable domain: DTGVSQNPRHKITKRGQNVTFRCDPISEHNRLYWYRQTLGQGPEFLTYFQNEAQLEKSRLLSDRFSAERPKGSFSTLEIQRTEQGDSAMYLCASSLALRLGEQYFGPGTRLTVT.

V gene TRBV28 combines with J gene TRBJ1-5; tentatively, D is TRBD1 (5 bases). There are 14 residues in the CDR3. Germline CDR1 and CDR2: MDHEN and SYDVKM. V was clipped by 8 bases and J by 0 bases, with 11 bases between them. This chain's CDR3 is CASSLGLSNQPQHF. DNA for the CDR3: TGTGCCAGCTCCTTGGGACTTAGCAATCAGCCCCAGCATTTT.

The CDR3, as DNA: TGTGCCAGCGGCCGTGATTTGCGGGCCGGGGAGCTGTTTTTT. Translation gives CASGRDLRAGELFF. The genes are TRBV27 and TRBJ2-2; D is perhaps TRBD2 (5 bases). This CDR3 region has 14 residues. V was pared by 8 bases and J by 6 bases, with 16 bases between. Germline lookup yields CDR1 MNHEY and CDR2 SMNVEV (reference sequence).